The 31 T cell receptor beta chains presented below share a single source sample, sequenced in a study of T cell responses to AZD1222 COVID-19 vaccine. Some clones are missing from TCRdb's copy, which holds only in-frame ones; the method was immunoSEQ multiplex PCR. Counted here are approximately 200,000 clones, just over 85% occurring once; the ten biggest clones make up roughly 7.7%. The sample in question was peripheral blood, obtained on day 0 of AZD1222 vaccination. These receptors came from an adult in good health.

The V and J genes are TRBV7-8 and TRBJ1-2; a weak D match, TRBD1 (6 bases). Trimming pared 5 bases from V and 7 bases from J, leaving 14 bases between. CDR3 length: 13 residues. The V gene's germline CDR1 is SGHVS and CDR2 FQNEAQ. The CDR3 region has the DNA TGTGCCAGCAGCCGAGGGGGGGAAAGTGGCTACACCTTC. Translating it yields CASSRGGESGYTF.

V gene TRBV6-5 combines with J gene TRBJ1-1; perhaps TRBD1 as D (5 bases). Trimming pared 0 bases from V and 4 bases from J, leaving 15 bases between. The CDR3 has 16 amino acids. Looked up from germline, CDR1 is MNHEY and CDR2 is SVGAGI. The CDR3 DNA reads TGTGCCAGCAGTTACTCGCGGGGGGGAGGAGGCACTGAAGCTTTCTTT. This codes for CASSYSRGGGGTEAFF.

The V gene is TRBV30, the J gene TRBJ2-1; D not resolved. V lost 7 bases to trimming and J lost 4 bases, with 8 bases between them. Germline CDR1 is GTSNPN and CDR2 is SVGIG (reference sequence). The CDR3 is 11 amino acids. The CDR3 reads CASLLYNEQFF. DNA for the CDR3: TGTGCCTCATTGTTATACAATGAGCAGTTCTTC.

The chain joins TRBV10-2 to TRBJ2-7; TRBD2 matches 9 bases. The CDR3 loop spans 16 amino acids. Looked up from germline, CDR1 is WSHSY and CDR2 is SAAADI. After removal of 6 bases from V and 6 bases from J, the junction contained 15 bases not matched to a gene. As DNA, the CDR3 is TGCGCCAGCAGGCCGAGCGTGGCTAGCGGGGAGGGCGAGCAGTACTTC. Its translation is CASRPSVASGEGEQYF.

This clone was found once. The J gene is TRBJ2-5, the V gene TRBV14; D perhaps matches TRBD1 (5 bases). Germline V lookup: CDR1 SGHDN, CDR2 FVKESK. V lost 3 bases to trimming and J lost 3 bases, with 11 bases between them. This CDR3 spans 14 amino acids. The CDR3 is CASSQGRREETQYF. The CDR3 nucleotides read TGTGCCAGCAGCCAGGGCCGCAGGGAAGAGACCCAGTACTTC.

The CDR3 protein is CASVGQVNSPLHF. For the CDR3, the DNA is TGTGCCAGCGTGGGACAGGTGAATTCACCCCTCCACTTT. The chain combines TRBV6-5 with TRBJ1-6; 8 bases line up with TRBD1. The CDR3 has 13 amino acids. After removal of 8 bases from V and 7 bases from J, the junction contained 4 bases not matched to a gene. Germline CDR1 reads MNHEY; CDR2 reads SVGAGI.

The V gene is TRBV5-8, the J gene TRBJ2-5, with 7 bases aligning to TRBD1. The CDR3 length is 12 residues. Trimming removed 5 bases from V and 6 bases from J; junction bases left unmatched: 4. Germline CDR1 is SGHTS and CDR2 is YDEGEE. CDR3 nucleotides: TGTGCCAGCAGTCGGGACAGCCAGACCCAGTACTTC. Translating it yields CASSRDSQTQYF.

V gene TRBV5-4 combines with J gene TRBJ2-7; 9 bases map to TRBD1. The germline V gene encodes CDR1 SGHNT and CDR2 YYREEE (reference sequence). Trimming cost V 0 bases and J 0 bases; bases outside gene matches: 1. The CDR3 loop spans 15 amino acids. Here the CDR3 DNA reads TGTGCCAGCAGCTTGGCGGGACAGGGCTCCTACGAGCAGTACTTC. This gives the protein CASSLAGQGSYEQYF.

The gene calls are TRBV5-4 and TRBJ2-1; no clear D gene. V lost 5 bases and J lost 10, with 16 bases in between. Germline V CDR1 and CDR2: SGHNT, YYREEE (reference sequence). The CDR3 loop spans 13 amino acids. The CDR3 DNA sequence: TGTGCCAGCAGGGCGGCCGGGCCTGGGGAGCAGTTCTTC. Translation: CASRAAGPGEQFF. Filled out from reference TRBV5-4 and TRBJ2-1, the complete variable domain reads ETGVTQSPTHLIKTRGQQVTLRCSSQSGHNTVSWYQQALGQGPQFIFQYYREEENGRGNFPPRFSGLQFPNYSSELNVNALELDDSALYLCASRAAGPGEQFFGPGTRLTVL.

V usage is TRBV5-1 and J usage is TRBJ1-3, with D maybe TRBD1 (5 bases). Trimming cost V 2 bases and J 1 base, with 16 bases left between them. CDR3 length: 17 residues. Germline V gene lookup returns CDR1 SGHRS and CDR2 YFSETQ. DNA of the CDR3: TGCGCCAGCAGCTTACCCGAACTAGGGACTTCTGGAAACACCATATATTTT. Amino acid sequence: CASSLPELGTSGNTIYF.

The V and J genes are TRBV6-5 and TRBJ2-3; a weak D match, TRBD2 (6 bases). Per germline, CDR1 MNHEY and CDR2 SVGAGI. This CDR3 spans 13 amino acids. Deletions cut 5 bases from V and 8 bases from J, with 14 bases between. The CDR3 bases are TGTGCCAGCAGTCCGGGGGTGCAGGTTACGCAGTATTTT. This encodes CASSPGVQVTQYF.

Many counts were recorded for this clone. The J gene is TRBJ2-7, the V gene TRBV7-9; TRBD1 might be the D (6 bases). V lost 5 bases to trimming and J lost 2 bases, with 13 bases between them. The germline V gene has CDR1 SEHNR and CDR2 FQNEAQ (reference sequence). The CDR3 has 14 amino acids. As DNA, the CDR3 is TGTGCCAGCAGCCCTCAGACAGGTCCCTACGAGCAGTACTTC. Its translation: CASSPQTGPYEQYF.

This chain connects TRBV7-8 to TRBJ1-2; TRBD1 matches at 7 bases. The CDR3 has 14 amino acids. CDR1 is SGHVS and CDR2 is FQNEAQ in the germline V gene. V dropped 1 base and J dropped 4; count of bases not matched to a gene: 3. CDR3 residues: CASSLGGQIYGYTF. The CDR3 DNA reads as TGTGCCAGCAGCTTAGGGGGACAGATCTATGGCTACACCTTC.

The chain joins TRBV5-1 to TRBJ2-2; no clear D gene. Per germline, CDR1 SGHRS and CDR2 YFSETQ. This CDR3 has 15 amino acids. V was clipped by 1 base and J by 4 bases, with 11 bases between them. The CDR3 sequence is CASSLKADLTGELFF. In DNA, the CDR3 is TGCGCCAGCAGCTTGAAGGCAGACCTCACCGGGGAGCTGTTTTTT.

The CDR3 is CATRSDSNRGGYTF. The DNA of the CDR3 is TGTGCCACTAGGTCGGACTCGAACAGGGGTGGCTACACCTTC. The chain uses TRBV24-1 and TRBJ1-2; 7 nucleotides align to TRBD1. The CDR3 is 14 amino acids. Germline V gene lookup returns CDR1 KGHDR and CDR2 SFDVKD. V lost 10 bases and J lost 7; bases outside the gene matches: 14.

The CDR3, as DNA: TGTGCCAGCAGCTTAGTACCGGGCTACACTGAAGCTTTCTTT. Protein product: CASSLVPGYTEAFF. The rearrangement links TRBV7-9 to TRBJ1-1; D call uncertain. Germline-derived CDR1 and CDR2 are SEHNR and FQNEAQ (reference sequence). This CDR3 is built from 14 residues. The V gene lost 1 base and the J gene lost 3 bases, with 9 bases spanning the gap.

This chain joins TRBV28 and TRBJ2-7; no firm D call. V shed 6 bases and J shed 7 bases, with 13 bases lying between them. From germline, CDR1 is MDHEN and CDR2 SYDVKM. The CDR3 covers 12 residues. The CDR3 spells CASSKALGEQYF. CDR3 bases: TGTGCCAGCAGCAAAGCCCTCGGGGAGCAGTACTTC. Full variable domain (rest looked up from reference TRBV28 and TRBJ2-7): DVKVTQSSRYLVKRTGEKVFLECVQDMDHENMFWYRQDPGLGLRLIYFSYDVKMKEKGDIPEGYSVSREKKERFSLILESASTNQTSMYLCASSKALGEQYFGPGTRLTVT.

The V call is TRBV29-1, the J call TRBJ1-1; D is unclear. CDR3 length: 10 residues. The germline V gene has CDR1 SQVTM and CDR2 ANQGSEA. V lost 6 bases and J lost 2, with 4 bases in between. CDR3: CSVLNTEAFF. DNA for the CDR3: TGCAGCGTCCTTAACACTGAAGCTTTCTTT.

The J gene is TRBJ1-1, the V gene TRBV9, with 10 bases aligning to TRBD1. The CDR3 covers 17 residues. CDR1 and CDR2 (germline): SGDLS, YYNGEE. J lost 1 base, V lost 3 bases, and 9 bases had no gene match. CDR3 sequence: CASSAPGTGAQNTEAFF. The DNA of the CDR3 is TGTGCCAGCAGCGCACCCGGGACAGGGGCGCAGAACACTGAAGCTTTCTTT. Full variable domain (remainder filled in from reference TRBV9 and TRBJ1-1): DSGVTQTPKHLITATGQRVTLRCSPRSGDLSVYWYQQSLDQGLQFLIQYYNGEERAKGNILERFSAQQFPDLHSELNLSSLELGDSALYFCASSAPGTGAQNTEAFFGQGTRLTVV.

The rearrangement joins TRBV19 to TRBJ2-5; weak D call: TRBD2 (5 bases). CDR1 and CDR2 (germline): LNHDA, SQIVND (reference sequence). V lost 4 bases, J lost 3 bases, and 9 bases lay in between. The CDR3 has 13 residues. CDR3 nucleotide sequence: TGTGCCAGTAGTAGGGCTAGCAAAGAGACCCAGTACTTC. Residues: CASSRASKETQYF.

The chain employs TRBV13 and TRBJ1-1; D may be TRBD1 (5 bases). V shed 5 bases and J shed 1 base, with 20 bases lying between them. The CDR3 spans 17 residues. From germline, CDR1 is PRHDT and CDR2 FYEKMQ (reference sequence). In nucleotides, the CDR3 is TGTGCCAGCAGCCTTGAGGGGCTTGTTCCTGAGAACACTGAAGCTTTCTTT. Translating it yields CASSLEGLVPENTEAFF. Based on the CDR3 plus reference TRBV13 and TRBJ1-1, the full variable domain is AAGVIQSPRHLIKEKRETATLKCYPIPRHDTVYWYQQGPGQDPQFLISFYEKMQSDKGSIPDRFSAQQFSDYHSELNMSSLELGDSALYFCASSLEGLVPENTEAFFGQGTRLTVV.

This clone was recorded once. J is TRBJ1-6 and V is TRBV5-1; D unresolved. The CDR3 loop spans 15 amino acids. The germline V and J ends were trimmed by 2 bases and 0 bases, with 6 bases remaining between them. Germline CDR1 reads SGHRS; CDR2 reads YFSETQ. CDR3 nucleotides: TGCGCCAGCAGCTTTGGGAGCTCCTATAATTCACCCCTCCACTTT. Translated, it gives CASSFGSSYNSPLHF. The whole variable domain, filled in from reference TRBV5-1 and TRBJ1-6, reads KAGVTQTPRYLIKTRGQQVTLSCSPISGHRSVSWYQQTPGQGLQFLFEYFSETQRNKGNFPGRFSGRQFSNSRSEMNVSTLELGDSALYLCASSFGSSYNSPLHFGNGTRLTVT.

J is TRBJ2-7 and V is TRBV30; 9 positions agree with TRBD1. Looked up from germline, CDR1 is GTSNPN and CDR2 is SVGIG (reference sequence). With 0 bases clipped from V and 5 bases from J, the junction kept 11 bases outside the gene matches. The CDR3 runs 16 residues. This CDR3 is CAWSVTPGTGNHEQYF. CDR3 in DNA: TGTGCCTGGAGTGTAACTCCCGGGACAGGGAACCACGAGCAGTACTTC.

The CDR3 spells CASSPDPEGELFF. The CDR3 nucleotides read TGTGCCAGCAGCCCGGACCCCGAGGGGGAGCTGTTTTTT. The gene calls are TRBV3-1 (or the pseudogene TRBV3-2) and TRBJ2-2; D remains unclear. The CDR3 is 13 amino acids. V was trimmed by 4 bases and J by 8 bases, leaving 11 bases between them. Germline V gene data show CDR1 as LGHDT and CDR2 as YNNKEL (reference sequence).

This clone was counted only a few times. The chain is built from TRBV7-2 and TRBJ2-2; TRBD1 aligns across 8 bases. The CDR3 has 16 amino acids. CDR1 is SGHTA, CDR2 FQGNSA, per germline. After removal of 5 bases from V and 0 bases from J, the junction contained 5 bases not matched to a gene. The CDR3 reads CASSLMTGANTGELFF. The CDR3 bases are TGTGCCAGCAGCCTAATGACAGGGGCGAACACCGGGGAGCTGTTTTTT.

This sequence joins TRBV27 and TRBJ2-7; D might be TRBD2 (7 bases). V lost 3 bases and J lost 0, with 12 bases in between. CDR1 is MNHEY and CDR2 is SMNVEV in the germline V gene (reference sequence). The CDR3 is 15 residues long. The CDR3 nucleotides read TGTGCCAGCAGTTTGGGGGGCGGGGGCTCCTACGAGCAGTACTTC. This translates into CASSLGGGGSYEQYF.

Here the CDR3 DNA reads TGTGCCAGCAGCTTAGTAAACCATGGGACACCCGAGCAGTACTTC. Residues: CASSLVNHGTPEQYF. The genes are TRBV11-2 and TRBJ2-7; perhaps TRBD1 as D (6 bases). V was clipped by 1 base and J by 6 bases, with 16 bases between them. The CDR3 totals 15 residues. Germline CDR1 reads SGHAT; CDR2 reads FQNNGV.

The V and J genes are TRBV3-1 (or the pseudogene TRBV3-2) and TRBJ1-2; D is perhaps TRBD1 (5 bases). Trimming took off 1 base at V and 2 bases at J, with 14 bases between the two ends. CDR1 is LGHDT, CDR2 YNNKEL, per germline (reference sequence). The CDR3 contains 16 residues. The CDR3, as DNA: TGTGCCAGCAGCCAAGCCGGGGCCAGGGCCAACTATGGCTACACCTTC. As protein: CASSQAGARANYGYTF.

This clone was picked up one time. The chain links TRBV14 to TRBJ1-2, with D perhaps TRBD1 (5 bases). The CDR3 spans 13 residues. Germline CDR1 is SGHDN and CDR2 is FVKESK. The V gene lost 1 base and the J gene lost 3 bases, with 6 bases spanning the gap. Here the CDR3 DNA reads TGTGCCAGCAGCCAAGTGACAGACTATGGCTACACCTTC. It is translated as CASSQVTDYGYTF.

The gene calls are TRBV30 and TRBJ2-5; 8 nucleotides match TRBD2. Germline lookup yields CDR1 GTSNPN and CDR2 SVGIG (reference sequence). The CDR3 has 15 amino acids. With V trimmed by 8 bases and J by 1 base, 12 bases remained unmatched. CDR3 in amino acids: CAGVGVAGFQETQYF. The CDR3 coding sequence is TGTGCCGGGGTGGGTGTAGCGGGGTTCCAAGAGACCCAGTACTTC.

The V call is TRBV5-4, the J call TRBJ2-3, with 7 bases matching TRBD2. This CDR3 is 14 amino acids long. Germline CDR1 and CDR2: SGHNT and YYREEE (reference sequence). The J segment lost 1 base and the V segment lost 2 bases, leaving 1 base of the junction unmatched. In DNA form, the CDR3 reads TGTGCCAGCAGCTTTCGGGGGGGCACAGATACGCAGTATTTT. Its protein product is CASSFRGGTDTQYF.